This TCR beta chain was recovered during a study of CD8 T cells in ankylosing spondylitis. V was pared by 3 bases and J by 2 bases, with 9 bases between. Germline CDR1 reads DFQATT; CDR2 reads SNEGSKA (reference sequence). The CDR3 length is 13 residues. A single record per CDR3 protein comes from TCRdb applying MiXCR to the 5' RACE reads. The data show some 270,000 distinct CDR3 sequences, with 32% seen just once and 3.5% to 4.5% held by the top ten. The table lists this clonotype with many counts. Its cognate antigen is unknown. Study-level points and caveats: There was a TCR beta motif, made of 7 to 9 highly homologous variants, that appeared characteristic of ankylosing spondylitis blood.

The specimen sequenced was blood, either unsorted or a sorted T cell fraction (not recorded which). The source is a male donor with ankylosing spondylitis or in good health (not recorded which). The chain combines TRBV20-1 with TRBJ2-3, with D hard to call. The CDR3 loop reads CSARVGVTDTQYF. The CDR3 coding sequence is TGCAGTGCTAGGGTAGGAGTCACAGATACGCAGTATTTT.